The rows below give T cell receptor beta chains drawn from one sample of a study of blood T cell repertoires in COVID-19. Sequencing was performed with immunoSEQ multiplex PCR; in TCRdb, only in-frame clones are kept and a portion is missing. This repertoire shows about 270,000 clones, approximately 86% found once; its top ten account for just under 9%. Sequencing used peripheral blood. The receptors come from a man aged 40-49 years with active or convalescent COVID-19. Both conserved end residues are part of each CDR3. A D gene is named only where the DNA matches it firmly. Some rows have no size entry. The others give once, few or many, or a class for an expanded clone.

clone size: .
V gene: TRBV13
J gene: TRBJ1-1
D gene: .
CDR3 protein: CASSLRGQEMAFF
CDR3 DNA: TGTGCCAGCAGCTTACGGGGTCAAGAAATGGCTTTCTTT

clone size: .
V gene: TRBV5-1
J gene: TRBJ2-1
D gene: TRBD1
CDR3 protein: CASVGQGMNEQFF
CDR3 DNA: TGCGCCAGCGTCGGACAGGGGATGAATGAGCAGTTCTTC

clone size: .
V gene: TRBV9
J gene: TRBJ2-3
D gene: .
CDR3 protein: CASSDESLSTDTQYF
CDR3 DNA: TGTGCCAGCAGCGACGAGAGTCTATCCACAGATACGCAGTATTTT

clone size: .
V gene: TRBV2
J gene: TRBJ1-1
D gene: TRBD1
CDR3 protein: CASSGGTGTKAFF
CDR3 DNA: TGTGCCAGCAGTGGGGGGACAGGTACTAAAGCTTTCTTT

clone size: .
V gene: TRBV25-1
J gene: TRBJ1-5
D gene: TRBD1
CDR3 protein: CARDRGSSSNQPQHF
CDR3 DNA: TGTGCCCGGGACAGGGGTTCCTCTAGCAATCAGCCCCAGCATTTT

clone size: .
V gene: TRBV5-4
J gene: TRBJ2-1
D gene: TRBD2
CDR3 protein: CASSLEAGGLSEQFF
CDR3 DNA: TGTGCCAGCAGCTTAGAAGCGGGGGGGCTCAGTGAGCAGTTCTTC

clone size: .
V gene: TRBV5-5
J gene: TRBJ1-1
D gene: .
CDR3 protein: CASSLDGTEAFF
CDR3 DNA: TGTGCCAGCAGCTTGGACGGCACTGAAGCTTTCTTT

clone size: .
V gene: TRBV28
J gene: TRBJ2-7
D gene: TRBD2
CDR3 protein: CASSSPASGGSTEQYF
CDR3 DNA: TGTGCCAGCAGTTCCCCCGCTAGCGGGGGGAGTACCGAGCAGTACTTC

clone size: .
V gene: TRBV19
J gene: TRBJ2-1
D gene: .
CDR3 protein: CASSIIAAPAGEQFF
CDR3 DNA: TGTGCCAGTAGTATAATAGCGGCACCGGCAGGTGAGCAGTTCTTC

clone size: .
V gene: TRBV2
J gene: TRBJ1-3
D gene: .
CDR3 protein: CASNRVSSGNTIYF
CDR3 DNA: TGTGCCAGCAACAGGGTATCCTCTGGAAACACCATATATTTT

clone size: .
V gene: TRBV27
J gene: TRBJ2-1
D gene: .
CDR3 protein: CASSVRDTPYNEQFF
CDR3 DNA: TGTGCCAGCAGTGTCCGGGACACCCCCTACAATGAGCAGTTCTTC

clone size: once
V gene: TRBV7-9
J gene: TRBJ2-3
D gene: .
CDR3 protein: CASSLGGGVGKSTDTQYF
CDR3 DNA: TGTGCCAGCAGCTTAGGAGGGGGTGTGGGGAAGAGCACAGATACGCAGTATTTT

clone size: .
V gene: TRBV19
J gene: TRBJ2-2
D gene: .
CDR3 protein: CASSPTSGSRTGELFF
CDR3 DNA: TGTGCCAGTAGTCCCACCTCGGGGAGCCGCACCGGGGAGCTGTTTTTT

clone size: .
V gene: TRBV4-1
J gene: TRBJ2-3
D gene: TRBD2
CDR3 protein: CASSQVLTSEKQYF
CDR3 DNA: TGCGCCAGCAGCCAAGTTCTGACTAGCGAAAAGCAGTATTTT

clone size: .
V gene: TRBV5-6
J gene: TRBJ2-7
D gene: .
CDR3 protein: CASSFLAGTPGEQYF
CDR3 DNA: TGTGCCAGCAGCTTCTTAGCCGGGACACCGGGCGAGCAGTACTTC

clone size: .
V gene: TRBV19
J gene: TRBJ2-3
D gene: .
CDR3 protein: CASRKRDLDTQYF
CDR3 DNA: TGTGCCAGTAGGAAACGGGATCTGGATACGCAGTATTTT

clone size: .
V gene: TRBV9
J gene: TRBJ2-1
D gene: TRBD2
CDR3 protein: CASSPSGGPYNEQFF
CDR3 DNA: TGTGCCAGCAGCCCCTCGGGGGGGCCTTACAATGAGCAGTTCTTC

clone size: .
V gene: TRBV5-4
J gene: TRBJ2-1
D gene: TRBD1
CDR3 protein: CASSSRDRVYNEQFF
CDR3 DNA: TGTGCCAGCAGCTCCCGGGACAGAGTTTACAATGAGCAGTTCTTC

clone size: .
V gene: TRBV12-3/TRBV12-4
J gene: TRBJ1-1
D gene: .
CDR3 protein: CASTIPQGKKAFF
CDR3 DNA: TGTGCCAGCACCATACCCCAGGGAAAGAAAGCTTTCTTT

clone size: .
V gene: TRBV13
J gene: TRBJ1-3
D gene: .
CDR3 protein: CASAKGLGRPGNTIYF
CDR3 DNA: TGTGCCAGCGCGAAGGGACTGGGGAGGCCTGGAAACACCATATATTTT

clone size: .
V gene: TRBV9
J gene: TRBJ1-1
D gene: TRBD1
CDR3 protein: CASSPRTGLNTEAFF
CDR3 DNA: TGTGCCAGCAGCCCCCGGACAGGGCTGAACACTGAAGCTTTCTTT

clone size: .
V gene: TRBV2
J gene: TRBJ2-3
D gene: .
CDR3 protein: CASLAGLGGAQYF
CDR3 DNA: TGTGCCAGCCTGGCGGGCCTGGGTGGGGCGCAGTATTTT

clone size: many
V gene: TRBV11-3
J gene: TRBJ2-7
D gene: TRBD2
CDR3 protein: CASSSRTSGSSEQYF
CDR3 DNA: TGTGCCAGCAGCTCTAGGACTAGCGGGAGTAGTGAGCAGTACTTC

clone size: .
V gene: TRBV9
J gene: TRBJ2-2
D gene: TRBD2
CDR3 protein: CASSVTSGGSLTGELFF
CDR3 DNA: TGTGCCAGCAGCGTCACCTCCGGGGGGTCCCTAACCGGGGAGCTGTTTTTT

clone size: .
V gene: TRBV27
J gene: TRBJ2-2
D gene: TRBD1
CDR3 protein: CASSGDTGTANTGELFF
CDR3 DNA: TGTGCCAGCAGTGGGGACACCGGGACAGCTAACACCGGGGAGCTGTTTTTT

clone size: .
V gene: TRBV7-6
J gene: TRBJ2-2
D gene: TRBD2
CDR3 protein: CASSLAGANTGELFF
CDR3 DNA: TGTGCCAGCAGCTTGGCGGGAGCTAACACCGGGGAGCTGTTTTTT

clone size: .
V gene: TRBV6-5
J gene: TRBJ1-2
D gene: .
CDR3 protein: CASRDFYGYTF
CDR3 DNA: TGTGCCAGCAGGGACTTCTATGGCTACACCTTC

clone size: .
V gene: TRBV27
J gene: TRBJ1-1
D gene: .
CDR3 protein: CASSLSGLNTEAFF
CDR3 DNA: TGTGCCAGCAGTTTATCTGGCCTGAACACTGAAGCTTTCTTT

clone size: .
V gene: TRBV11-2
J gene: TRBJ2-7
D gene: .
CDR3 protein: CASSPNSGAWEQYF
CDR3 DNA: TGTGCCAGCAGCCCTAACTCAGGGGCTTGGGAGCAGTACTTC

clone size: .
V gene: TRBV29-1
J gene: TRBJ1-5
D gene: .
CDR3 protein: CSVEVELGQPQHF
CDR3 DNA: TGCAGCGTTGAAGTGGAGCTCGGTCAGCCCCAGCATTTT

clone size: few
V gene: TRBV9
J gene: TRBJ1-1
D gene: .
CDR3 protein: CASSPWGGSEAFF
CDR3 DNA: TGTGCCAGCAGCCCTTGGGGGGGGTCTGAAGCTTTCTTT

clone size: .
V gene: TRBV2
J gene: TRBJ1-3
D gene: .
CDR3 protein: CASRDFDSGNTIYF
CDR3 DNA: TGTGCCAGCCGGGACTTCGACTCTGGAAACACCATATATTTT

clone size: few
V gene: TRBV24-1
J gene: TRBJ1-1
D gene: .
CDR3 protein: CATSEATGGAFF
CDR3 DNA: TGTGCCACCAGTGAAGCGACCGGCGGAGCTTTCTTT

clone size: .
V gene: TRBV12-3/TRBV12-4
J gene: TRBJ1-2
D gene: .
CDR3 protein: CASSFAGGYGYTF
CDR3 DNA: TGTGCCAGCAGTTTTGCGGGTGGTTATGGCTACACCTTC

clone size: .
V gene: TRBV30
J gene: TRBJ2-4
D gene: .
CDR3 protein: CAWSVWGPAAKNIQYF
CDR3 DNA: TGTGCCTGGAGTGTTTGGGGGCCGGCGGCCAAAAACATTCAGTACTTC

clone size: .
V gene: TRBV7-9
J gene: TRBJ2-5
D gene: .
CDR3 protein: CASSPDRGLETQYF
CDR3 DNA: TGTGCCAGCAGTCCAGACCGGGGTCTCGAGACCCAGTACTTC

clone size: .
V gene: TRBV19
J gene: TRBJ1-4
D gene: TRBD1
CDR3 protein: CATQDYRGLEEKLFF
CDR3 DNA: TGTGCCACCCAAGACTACAGGGGGCTAGAAGAAAAACTGTTTTTT

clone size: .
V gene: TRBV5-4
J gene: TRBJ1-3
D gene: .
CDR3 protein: CASSLDRNSGNTIYF
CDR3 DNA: TGTGCCAGCAGCTTGGACAGGAACTCTGGAAACACCATATATTTT

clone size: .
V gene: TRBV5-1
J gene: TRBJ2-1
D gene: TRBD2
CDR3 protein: CASSLGTSGGPPVVF
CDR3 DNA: TGCGCCAGCAGCTTGGGGACTAGCGGGGGCCCCCCCGTTGTCTTC

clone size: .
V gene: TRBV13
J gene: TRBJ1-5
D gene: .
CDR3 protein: CASSLEGKPQHF
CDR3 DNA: TGTGCCAGCAGCTTAGAGGGGAAGCCCCAGCATTTT

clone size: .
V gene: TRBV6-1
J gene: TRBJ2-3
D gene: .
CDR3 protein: CASSEAYFNGDTQYF
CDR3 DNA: TGTGCCAGCAGTGAAGCGTACTTTAACGGAGATACGCAGTATTTT

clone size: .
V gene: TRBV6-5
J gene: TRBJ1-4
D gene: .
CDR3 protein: CASSPRRGDEKLFF
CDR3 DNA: TGTGCCAGCAGTCCCCGCAGGGGTGACGAAAAACTGTTTTTT

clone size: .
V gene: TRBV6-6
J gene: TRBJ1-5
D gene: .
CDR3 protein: CASSPGVRQLSNQPQHF
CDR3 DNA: TGTGCCAGCAGTCCAGGGGTTCGGCAGCTTAGCAATCAGCCCCAGCATTTT

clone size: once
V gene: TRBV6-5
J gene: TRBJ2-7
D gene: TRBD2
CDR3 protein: CASRGEGVGEQYF
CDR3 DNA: TGTGCCAGCAGAGGGGAGGGCGTGGGCGAGCAGTACTTC

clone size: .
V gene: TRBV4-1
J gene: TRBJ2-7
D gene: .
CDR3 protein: CASSPTLGDYEQYF
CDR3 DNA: TGCGCCAGCAGCCCTACGTTAGGGGACTACGAGCAGTACTTC

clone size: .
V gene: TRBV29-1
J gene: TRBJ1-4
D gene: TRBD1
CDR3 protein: CSGTGASNEKLFF
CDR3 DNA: TGCAGCGGGACAGGGGCATCGAATGAAAAACTGTTTTTT

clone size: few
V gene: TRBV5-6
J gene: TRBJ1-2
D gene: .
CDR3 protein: CASSPEGGVRDTF
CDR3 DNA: TGTGCCAGCAGCCCCGAAGGGGGAGTCCGGGACACCTTC

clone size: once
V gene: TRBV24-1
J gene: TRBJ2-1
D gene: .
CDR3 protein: CATSDLYRGNEQFF
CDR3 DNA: TGTGCCACCAGTGATCTCTACCGCGGCAATGAGCAGTTCTTC

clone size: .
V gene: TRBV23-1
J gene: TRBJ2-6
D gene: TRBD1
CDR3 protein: CASSQSGGSADRGSSGANVLTF
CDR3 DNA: TGCGCCAGCAGTCAATCCGGAGGATCTGCGGACAGGGGTTCCTCTGGGGCCAACGTCCTGACTTTC

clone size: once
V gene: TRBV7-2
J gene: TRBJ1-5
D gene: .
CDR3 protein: CASSLVAGQGQPQHF
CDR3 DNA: TGTGCCAGCAGCTTAGTGGCAGGGCAGGGTCAGCCCCAGCATTTT

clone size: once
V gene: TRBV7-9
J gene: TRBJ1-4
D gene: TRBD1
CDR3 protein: CASSLTQGSEKLFF
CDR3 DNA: TGTGCCAGCAGCTTAACACAGGGGAGTGAAAAACTGTTTTTT

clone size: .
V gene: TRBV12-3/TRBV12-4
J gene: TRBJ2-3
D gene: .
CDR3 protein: CASSFFRGDTQYF
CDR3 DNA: TGTGCCAGCAGTTTCTTCCGCGGGGATACGCAGTATTTT

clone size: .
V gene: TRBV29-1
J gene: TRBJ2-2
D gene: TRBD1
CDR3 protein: CSVEKQGAGELFF
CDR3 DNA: TGCAGCGTTGAGAAACAGGGGGCCGGGGAGCTGTTTTTT

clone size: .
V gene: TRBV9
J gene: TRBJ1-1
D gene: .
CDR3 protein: CASSADGSMNTEAFF
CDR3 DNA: TGTGCCAGCAGCGCCGACGGGAGCATGAACACTGAAGCTTTCTTT

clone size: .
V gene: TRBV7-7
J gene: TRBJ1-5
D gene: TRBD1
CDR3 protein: CASSLDRGRSGNQPQHF
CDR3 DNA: TGTGCCAGCAGCTTAGACAGGGGGCGTTCGGGCAATCAGCCCCAGCATTTT

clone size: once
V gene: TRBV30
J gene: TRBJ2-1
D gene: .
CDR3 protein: CAWSALALEQFF
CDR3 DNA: TGTGCCTGGAGCGCTCTAGCTTTAGAGCAGTTCTTC

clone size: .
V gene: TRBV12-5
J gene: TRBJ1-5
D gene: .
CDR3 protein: CASGLAQNQPQHF
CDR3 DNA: TGTGCTAGTGGTTTGGCCCAAAATCAGCCCCAGCATTTT

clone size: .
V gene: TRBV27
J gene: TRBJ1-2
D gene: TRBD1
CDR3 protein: CASTSRGTGGKNNYGYTF
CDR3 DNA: TGTGCCAGCACCTCCAGGGGGACAGGGGGCAAAAATAACTATGGCTACACCTTC